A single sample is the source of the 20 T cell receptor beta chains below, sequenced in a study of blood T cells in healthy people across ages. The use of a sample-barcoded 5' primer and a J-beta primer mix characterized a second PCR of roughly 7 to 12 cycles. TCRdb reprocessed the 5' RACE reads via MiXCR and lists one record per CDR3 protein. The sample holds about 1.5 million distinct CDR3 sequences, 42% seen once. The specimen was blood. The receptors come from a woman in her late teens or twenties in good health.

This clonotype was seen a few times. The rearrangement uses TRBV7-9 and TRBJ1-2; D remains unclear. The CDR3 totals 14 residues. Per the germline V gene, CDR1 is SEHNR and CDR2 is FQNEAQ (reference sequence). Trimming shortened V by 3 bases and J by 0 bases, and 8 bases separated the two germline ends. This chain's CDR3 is CASSLAATNYGYTF. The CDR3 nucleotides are TGTGCCAGCAGCTTGGCTGCAACTAACTATGGCTACACCTTC.

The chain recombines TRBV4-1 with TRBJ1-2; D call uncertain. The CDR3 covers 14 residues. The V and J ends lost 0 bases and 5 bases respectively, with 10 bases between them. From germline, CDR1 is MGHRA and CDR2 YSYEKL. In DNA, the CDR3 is TGCGCCAGCAGCCAAGATCCAGGACCTTATGGCTACACCTTC. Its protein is CASSQDPGPYGYTF.

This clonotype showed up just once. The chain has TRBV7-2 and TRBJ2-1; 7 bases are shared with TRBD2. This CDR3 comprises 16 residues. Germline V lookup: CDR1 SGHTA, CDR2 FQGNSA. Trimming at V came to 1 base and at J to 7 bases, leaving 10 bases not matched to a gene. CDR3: CASSLEGRVLGNEQFF. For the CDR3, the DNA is TGTGCCAGCAGCTTAGAGGGGAGGGTACTGGGGAATGAGCAGTTCTTC. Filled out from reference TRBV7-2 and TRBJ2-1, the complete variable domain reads GAGVSQSPSNKVTEKGKDVELRCDPISGHTALYWYRQSLGQGLEFLIYFQGNSAPDKSGLPSDRFSAERTGGSVSTLTIQRTQQEDSAVYLCASSLEGRVLGNEQFFGPGTRLTVL.

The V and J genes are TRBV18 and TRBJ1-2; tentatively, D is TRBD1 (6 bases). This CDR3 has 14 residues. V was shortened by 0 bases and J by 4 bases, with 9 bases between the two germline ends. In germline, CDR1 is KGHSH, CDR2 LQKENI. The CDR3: CASSPPGQFYGYTF. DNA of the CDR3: TGTGCCAGCTCACCACCCGGACAGTTCTATGGCTACACCTTC.

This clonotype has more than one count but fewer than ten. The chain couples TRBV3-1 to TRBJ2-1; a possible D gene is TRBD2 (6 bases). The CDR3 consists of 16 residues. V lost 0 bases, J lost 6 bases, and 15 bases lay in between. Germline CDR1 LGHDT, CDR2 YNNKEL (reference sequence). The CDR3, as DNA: TGTGCCAGCAGCCAAGAAGGCGGGATTAGAACCAATGAGCAGTTCTTC. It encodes CASSQEGGIRTNEQFF.

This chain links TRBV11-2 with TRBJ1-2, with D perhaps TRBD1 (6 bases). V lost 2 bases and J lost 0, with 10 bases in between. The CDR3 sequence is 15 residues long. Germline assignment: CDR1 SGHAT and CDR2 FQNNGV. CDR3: CASSLTTGANYGYTF. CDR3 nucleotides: TGTGCCAGCAGCTTAACGACAGGAGCTAACTATGGCTACACCTTC.

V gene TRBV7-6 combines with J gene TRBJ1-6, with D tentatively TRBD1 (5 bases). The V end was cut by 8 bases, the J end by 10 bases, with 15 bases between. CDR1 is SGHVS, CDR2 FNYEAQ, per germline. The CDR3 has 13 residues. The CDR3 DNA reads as TGTGCCAGCGCCCGGGGGTCGGAATCACCCCTCCACTTT. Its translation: CASARGSESPLHF. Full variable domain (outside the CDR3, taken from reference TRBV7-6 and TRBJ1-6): GAGVSQSPRYKVTKRGQDVALRCDPISGHVSLYWYRQALGQGPEFLTYFNYEAQQDKSGLPNDRFSAERPEGSISTLTIQRTEQRDSAMYRCASARGSESPLHFGNGTRLTVT.

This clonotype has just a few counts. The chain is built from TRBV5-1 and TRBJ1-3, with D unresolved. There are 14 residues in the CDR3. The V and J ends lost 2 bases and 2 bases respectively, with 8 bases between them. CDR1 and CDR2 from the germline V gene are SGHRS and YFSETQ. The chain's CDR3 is CASSFEGPGNTIYF. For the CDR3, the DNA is TGCGCCAGCAGCTTTGAGGGCCCTGGAAACACCATATATTTT.

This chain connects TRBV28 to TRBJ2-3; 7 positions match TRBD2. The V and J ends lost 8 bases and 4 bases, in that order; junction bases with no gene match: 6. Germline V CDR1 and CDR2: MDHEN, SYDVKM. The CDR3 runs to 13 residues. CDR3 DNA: TGTGCCAGCCGTCTAGCGGAGGCAGATACGCAGTATTTT. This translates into CASRLAEADTQYF.

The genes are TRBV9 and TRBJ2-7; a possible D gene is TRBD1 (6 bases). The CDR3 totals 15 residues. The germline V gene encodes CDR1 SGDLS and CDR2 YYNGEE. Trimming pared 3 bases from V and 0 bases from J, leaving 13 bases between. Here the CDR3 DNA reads TGTGCCAGCAGCGCACAGGGCCCGAGCTCCTACGAGCAGTACTTC. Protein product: CASSAQGPSSYEQYF.

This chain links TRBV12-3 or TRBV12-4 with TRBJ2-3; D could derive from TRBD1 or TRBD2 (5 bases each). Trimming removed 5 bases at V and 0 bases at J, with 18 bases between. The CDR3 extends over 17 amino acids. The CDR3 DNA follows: TGTGCCAGCAGTATACACCCCGGGACGGCAAGCACAGATACGCAGTATTTT. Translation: CASSIHPGTASTDTQYF.

CDR3 sequence reads: CASRRVGDEQFF. The CDR3 DNA is TGCGCCAGCAGACGAGTCGGGGATGAGCAGTTCTTC. The J gene is TRBJ2-1, the V gene TRBV5-1, with a weak D call TRBD2 (5 bases). V lost 5 bases and J lost 8, with 11 bases in between. The germline V gene has CDR1 SGHRS and CDR2 YFSETQ. This CDR3 is 12 amino acids long.

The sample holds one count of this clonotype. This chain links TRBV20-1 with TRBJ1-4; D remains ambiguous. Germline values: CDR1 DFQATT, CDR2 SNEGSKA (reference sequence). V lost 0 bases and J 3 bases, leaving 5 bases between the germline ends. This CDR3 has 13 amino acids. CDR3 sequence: CSARDQPNEKLFF. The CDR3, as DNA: TGCAGTGCTAGAGATCAGCCTAATGAAAAACTGTTTTTT.

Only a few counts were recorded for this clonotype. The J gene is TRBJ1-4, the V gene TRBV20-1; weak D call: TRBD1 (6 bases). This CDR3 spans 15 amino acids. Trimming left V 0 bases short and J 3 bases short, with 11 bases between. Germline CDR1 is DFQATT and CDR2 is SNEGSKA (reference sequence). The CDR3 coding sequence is TGCAGTGCTAGAGATCCGAGGGGGTCTAATGAAAAACTGTTTTTT. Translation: CSARDPRGSNEKLFF.

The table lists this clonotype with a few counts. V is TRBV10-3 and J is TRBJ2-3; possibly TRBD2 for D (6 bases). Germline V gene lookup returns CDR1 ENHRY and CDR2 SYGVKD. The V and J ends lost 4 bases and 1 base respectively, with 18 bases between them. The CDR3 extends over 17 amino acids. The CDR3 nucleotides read TGTGCCATCAGTGCCCCGGGAGTGGCTAGAGGCACAGATACGCAGTATTTT. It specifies CAISAPGVARGTDTQYF.

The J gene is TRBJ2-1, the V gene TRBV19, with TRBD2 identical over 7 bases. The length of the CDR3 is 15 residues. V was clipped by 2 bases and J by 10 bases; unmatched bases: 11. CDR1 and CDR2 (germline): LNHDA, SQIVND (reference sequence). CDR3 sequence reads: CASSITASGGGEQFF. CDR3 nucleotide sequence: TGTGCCAGTAGTATAACGGCTAGCGGCGGTGGGGAGCAGTTCTTC.

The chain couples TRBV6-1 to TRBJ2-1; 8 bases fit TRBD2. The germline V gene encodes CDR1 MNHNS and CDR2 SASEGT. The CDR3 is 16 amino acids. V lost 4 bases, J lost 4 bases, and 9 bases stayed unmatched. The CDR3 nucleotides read TGTGCCAGCAGTGCTCTATCGGGGGGGCCGTACAATGAGCAGTTCTTC. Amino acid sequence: CASSALSGGPYNEQFF.

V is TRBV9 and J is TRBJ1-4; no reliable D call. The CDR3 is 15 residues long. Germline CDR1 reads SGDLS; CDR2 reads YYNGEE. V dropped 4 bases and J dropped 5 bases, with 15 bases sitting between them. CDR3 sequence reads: CASSPRWAANEKLFF. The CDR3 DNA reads TGTGCCAGCAGCCCTCGCTGGGCCGCGAATGAAAAACTGTTTTTT.

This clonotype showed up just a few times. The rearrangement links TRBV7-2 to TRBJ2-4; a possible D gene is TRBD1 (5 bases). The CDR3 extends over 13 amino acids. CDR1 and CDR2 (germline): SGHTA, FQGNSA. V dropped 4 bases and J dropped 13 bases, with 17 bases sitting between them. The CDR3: CASSSPTATMQYF. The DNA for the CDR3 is TGTGCCAGCAGCTCCCCGACAGCCACTATGCAGTACTTC.

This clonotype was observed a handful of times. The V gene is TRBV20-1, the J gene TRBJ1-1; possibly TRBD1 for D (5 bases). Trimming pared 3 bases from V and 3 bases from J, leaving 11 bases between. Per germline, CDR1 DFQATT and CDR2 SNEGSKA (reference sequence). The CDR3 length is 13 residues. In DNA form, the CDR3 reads TGCAGTGCTAGGGGGCTAGAGGACACTGAAGCTTTCTTT. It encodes CSARGLEDTEAFF.